One and the same sample provided the 6 T cell receptor beta chains below, sequenced in a study of post-analysis software for immune sequencing data. Study findings and constraints: The five TRBV segments detected at higher frequency in patients than in controls included TRBV5-6, TRBV5-1 and TRBV20-1.

Unique molecular identifiers had been added to the TCR beta cDNA libraries. TCRdb independently ran MiXCR on the PCR reads; one entry per CDR3 protein. The table records about half a million distinct CDR3 sequences, 34% of them present only once. Their antigens are not known. The sequenced material came from blood. The receptors stem from a girl younger than 18 with multiple sclerosis.

The V call is TRBV11-2, the J call TRBJ2-7; D gene uncertain. In germline, CDR1 is SGHAT, CDR2 FQNNGV. V was shortened by 1 base and J by 1 base, with 11 bases between the two germline ends. There are 15 residues in the CDR3. The CDR3 here is CASSLGQTQSYEQYF. The CDR3 DNA is TGTGCCAGCAGCTTAGGTCAAACCCAATCCTACGAGCAGTACTTC.

The J gene is TRBJ2-1, the V gene TRBV29-1; TRBD2 agrees at 7 bases. CDR1 is SQVTM and CDR2 is ANQGSEA in the germline V gene. The CDR3 runs to 12 residues. V lost 0 bases and J lost 8; bases outside the gene matches: 1. In DNA, the CDR3 is TGCAGCGTTGAAGAAGGGAGGGATGAGCAGTTCTTC. Translating gives CSVEEGRDEQFF.

This sequence joins TRBV15 and TRBJ1-5, with 7 positions matching TRBD1. With V trimmed by 0 bases and J by 0 bases, 11 bases remained unmatched. Per germline, CDR1 LNHNV and CDR2 YYDKDF (reference sequence). CDR3 length: 19 amino acids. CDR3 amino acids: CATSREGGRGTYSNQPQHF. Written as DNA, the CDR3 is TGTGCCACCAGCAGAGAAGGGGGCAGGGGGACTTATAGCAATCAGCCCCAGCATTTT.

The V gene is TRBV7-2, the J gene TRBJ2-4; tentative D call: TRBD2 (6 bases). The J call may be wrong; the DNA end is better matched by TRBJ2-7. CDR1 is SGHTA, CDR2 FQGNSA, per germline. CDR3 size: 12 residues. CDR3 nucleotide sequence: TGTGCCAGCGGCCCCGGGACTTACGAGCAGTACTTC. Translated: CASGPGTYEQYF.

The chain carries TRBV7-6 and TRBJ2-5; a possible D gene is TRBD1 (6 bases). V gave up 5 bases and J gave up 3 bases, with 16 bases separating them. CDR1 and CDR2 (germline): SGHVS, FNYEAQ. The CDR3 covers 15 residues. The CDR3 coding sequence is TGTGCCAGCAGCCACCTCGGGACAAAGGAAGAGACCCAGTACTTC. Translated: CASSHLGTKEETQYF.

This clonotype was observed a few times. The chain employs TRBV5-1 and TRBJ2-7; TRBD1 agrees at 8 bases. CDR3 length: 14 amino acids. Germline loops: CDR1 SGHRS, CDR2 YFSETQ. V was clipped by 4 bases and J by 5 bases; unmatched bases: 8. Written as DNA, the CDR3 is TGCGCCAGCAGCCGTGGTGGGACAGGAGACGAGCAGTACTTC. Protein product: CASSRGGTGDEQYF. The whole variable domain, remainder taken from reference TRBV5-1 and TRBJ2-7, is KAGVTQTPRYLIKTRGQQVTLSCSPISGHRSVSWYQQTPGQGLQFLFEYFSETQRNKGNFPGRFSGRQFSNSRSEMNVSTLELGDSALYLCASSRGGTGDEQYFGPGTRLTVT.